A selection of T cell receptor beta chains follows, all from one sample in a study of T cell repertoires in cytomegalovirus infection. For these TCRs, the target antigens are not known. TCRdb reprocessed the reads with MiXCR, giving one entry per CDR3 protein. Of approximately 120,000 distinct CDR3 sequences in the sample, over 30% were seen once. Specimen: CD8+ T cells from cultured PBMCs, collected from culture after CMV antigen stimulation. These receptors originate from a human donor in good health (CMV status not recorded). Some clones in this sample may be carry-over from other donors' samples. CDR3s include the opening cysteine and the closing phenylalanine or tryptophan. Fields, in order: CDR3 DNA, CDR3 protein, V gene, D gene, J gene, clone size. The D gene is left open where the match is weak. Clone size is given for some rows only: seen once, a few or many times, or a class if the clone is expanded.

CDR3nt: TGTGCCAGCAGCTCAGGGTTAGCCAAAAACATTCAGTACTTC; CDR3aa: CASSSGLAKNIQYF; v_gene: TRBV5-6; d_gene: -; j_gene: TRBJ2-4; abundance: -
CDR3nt: TGCGCCAGCAGCCAAGATCATTTTGGCGGGGGGGCGGACGGTTATACGCAGTATTTT; CDR3aa: CASSQDHFGGGADGYTQYF; v_gene: TRBV4-3; d_gene: TRBD2; j_gene: TRBJ2-3; abundance: -
CDR3nt: TGTGCCAGCAGTACCCCTCTTAAAGGGGGATTCACAGATACGCAGTATTTT; CDR3aa: CASSTPLKGGFTDTQYF; v_gene: TRBV6-6; d_gene: -; j_gene: TRBJ2-3; abundance: -
CDR3nt: TGTGCCAGCAGGGCGGGTGAAAAACTGTTTTTT; CDR3aa: CASRAGEKLFF; v_gene: TRBV27; d_gene: -; j_gene: TRBJ1-4; abundance: -
CDR3nt: TGCGCCAGCCGACTTTCCCAGCGCCCCTATGGCTACACCTTC; CDR3aa: CASRLSQRPYGYTF; v_gene: TRBV4-1; d_gene: -; j_gene: TRBJ1-2; abundance: many
CDR3nt: TGTGCCAGCAGCTCCCCAGAGCACACAGAGACCCAGTACTTC; CDR3aa: CASSSPEHTETQYF; v_gene: TRBV11-3; d_gene: -; j_gene: TRBJ2-5; abundance: few
CDR3nt: TGTGCCAGCAGATTGACAGATACGAACACCGGGGAGCTGTTTTTT; CDR3aa: CASRLTDTNTGELFF; v_gene: TRBV12-3/TRBV12-4; d_gene: -; j_gene: TRBJ2-2; abundance: -
CDR3nt: TGTGCCAGCATGAAGGGTAGTGGAGATACGCAGTATTTT; CDR3aa: CASMKGSGDTQYF; v_gene: TRBV2; d_gene: -; j_gene: TRBJ2-3; abundance: -
CDR3nt: TGTGCCAGCAGTCCAACCTTCACAACTGAAGCTTTCTTT; CDR3aa: CASSPTFTTEAFF; v_gene: TRBV12-3/TRBV12-4; d_gene: -; j_gene: TRBJ1-1; abundance: many
CDR3nt: TGTGCCAGCAGCCTCAACAGGGATACGAACACCGGGGAGCTGTTTTTT; CDR3aa: CASSLNRDTNTGELFF; v_gene: TRBV7-9; d_gene: -; j_gene: TRBJ2-2; abundance: -
CDR3nt: TGTGCCAGTGAAGGGTGGGGACAGGGACTCAATCAGCCCCAGCATTTT; CDR3aa: CASEGWGQGLNQPQHF; v_gene: TRBV19; d_gene: TRBD1; j_gene: TRBJ1-5; abundance: few
CDR3nt: TGTGCCAGCAGCTTAACGACCACGAGCTCCTACAATGAGCAGTTCTTC; CDR3aa: CASSLTTTSSYNEQFF; v_gene: TRBV7-6; d_gene: -; j_gene: TRBJ2-1; abundance: -
CDR3nt: TGCGCCAGCAGCCGAGAGAACAGGGCAGGCGGCTACACCTTC; CDR3aa: CASSRENRAGGYTF; v_gene: TRBV4-1; d_gene: -; j_gene: TRBJ1-2; abundance: -
CDR3nt: TGCAGTGCCCAGGTCGCCCCGGAGAGCTCTGGAAACACCATATATTTT; CDR3aa: CSAQVAPESSGNTIYF; v_gene: TRBV20-1; d_gene: -; j_gene: TRBJ1-3; abundance: medium-sized
CDR3nt: TGTGCCAGCAGCCGCGACAGCCTAGGGCCCCAGCATTTT; CDR3aa: CASSRDSLGPQHF; v_gene: TRBV7-6; d_gene: -; j_gene: TRBJ1-5; abundance: -
CDR3nt: TGTGCCACCAGCAGGTCCAGAGCCGCTCCGAATGAGCAGTTCTTC; CDR3aa: CATSRSRAAPNEQFF; v_gene: TRBV15; d_gene: -; j_gene: TRBJ2-1; abundance: many
CDR3nt: TGTGCCAGCAGTTATACTCCAACTAATGAAAAACTGTTTTTT; CDR3aa: CASSYTPTNEKLFF; v_gene: TRBV12-3/TRBV12-4; d_gene: -; j_gene: TRBJ1-4; abundance: -
CDR3nt: TGTGCCAGCAGCTCAACGAACCCCGGACAGGGATACACAGATACGCAGTATTTT; CDR3aa: CASSSTNPGQGYTDTQYF; v_gene: TRBV7-9; d_gene: TRBD1; j_gene: TRBJ2-3; abundance: -
CDR3nt: TGTGCCAGCAGTTTCCGCCACGACAGGGGTAGGGGCCAAGAGACCCAGTACTTC; CDR3aa: CASSFRHDRGRGQETQYF; v_gene: TRBV12-3/TRBV12-4; d_gene: TRBD1; j_gene: TRBJ2-5; abundance: -
CDR3nt: TGTGCCAGCAGTGAATATTACGGGTTAGGCACTGAAGCTTTCTTT; CDR3aa: CASSEYYGLGTEAFF; v_gene: TRBV25-1; d_gene: -; j_gene: TRBJ1-1; abundance: -
CDR3nt: TGTGCCAGTAACTGGGGGACTGAAGCTTTCTTT; CDR3aa: CASNWGTEAFF; v_gene: TRBV6-1; d_gene: -; j_gene: TRBJ1-1; abundance: -
CDR3nt: TGTGCCAGCAGCTTAGAGGGGGCCACTGAGCAGTTCTTC; CDR3aa: CASSLEGATEQFF; v_gene: TRBV7-2; d_gene: TRBD1; j_gene: TRBJ2-1; abundance: many
CDR3nt: TGTGCCAGCAGTTTTAGTGAAAAACTGTTTTTT; CDR3aa: CASSFSEKLFF; v_gene: TRBV12-3/TRBV12-4; d_gene: -; j_gene: TRBJ1-4; abundance: -
CDR3nt: TGCAGCGTTGAAGATATCGAGGCAGGGGGGACCGGGGAGCTGTTTTTT; CDR3aa: CSVEDIEAGGTGELFF; v_gene: TRBV29-1; d_gene: -; j_gene: TRBJ2-2; abundance: few
CDR3nt: TGTGCCAGCAGCCAGGGACGCTCCTATAATTCACCCCTCCACTTT; CDR3aa: CASSQGRSYNSPLHF; v_gene: TRBV28; d_gene: -; j_gene: TRBJ1-6; abundance: many
CDR3nt: TGTGCCAGCAGCTCCACCGTGCGGGCGCGGGACTACACCTTC; CDR3aa: CASSSTVRARDYTF; v_gene: TRBV7-8; d_gene: -; j_gene: TRBJ1-2; abundance: -
CDR3nt: TGTGCCAGCAGTGACCCTGACAGGGGCAATCAGCCCCAGCATTTT; CDR3aa: CASSDPDRGNQPQHF; v_gene: TRBV2; d_gene: TRBD1; j_gene: TRBJ1-5; abundance: -
CDR3nt: TGCAGTGCTGGTAGGACAGTCACCAATCAGCCCCAGCATTTT; CDR3aa: CSAGRTVTNQPQHF; v_gene: TRBV20-1; d_gene: -; j_gene: TRBJ1-5; abundance: -
CDR3nt: TGTGCCAGCAGTTTCGTAGCGGGGAACACAGATACGCAGTATTTT; CDR3aa: CASSFVAGNTDTQYF; v_gene: TRBV28; d_gene: TRBD2; j_gene: TRBJ2-3; abundance: -
CDR3nt: TGTGCCAGCAGCTACAGCGATTCTGCCGATGGCTACACCTTC; CDR3aa: CASSYSDSADGYTF; v_gene: TRBV6-6; d_gene: -; j_gene: TRBJ1-2; abundance: -
CDR3nt: TGTGCCAGCAGCCTGAGACTAGCGGGGATCACAGATACGCAGTATTTT; CDR3aa: CASSLRLAGITDTQYF; v_gene: TRBV7-4; d_gene: TRBD2; j_gene: TRBJ2-3; abundance: -
CDR3nt: TGCGCCAGCAGCCAAGCCGACAGGGGGCTTGTAGGTGAGCAGTTCTTC; CDR3aa: CASSQADRGLVGEQFF; v_gene: TRBV4-1; d_gene: TRBD1; j_gene: TRBJ2-1; abundance: once
CDR3nt: TGTGCCAGCAGTCAGCGGGGGTTACTTTACAATGAGCAGTTCTTC; CDR3aa: CASSQRGLLYNEQFF; v_gene: TRBV28; d_gene: TRBD2; j_gene: TRBJ2-1; abundance: -
CDR3nt: TGTGCCAGCAGCCCCTCCGGGTACTACCAAGAGACCCAGTACTTC; CDR3aa: CASSPSGYYQETQYF; v_gene: TRBV11-2; d_gene: -; j_gene: TRBJ2-5; abundance: few
CDR3nt: TGTGCCAGCAGCAACCGGGACAGGGGGAGGACAAGGAGCGACACTGAAGCTTTCTTT; CDR3aa: CASSNRDRGRTRSDTEAFF; v_gene: TRBV7-8; d_gene: TRBD1; j_gene: TRBJ1-1; abundance: -
CDR3nt: TGTGCCAGCAGCTTAACCACAGACTATGGCTACACCTTC; CDR3aa: CASSLTTDYGYTF; v_gene: TRBV7-9; d_gene: -; j_gene: TRBJ1-2; abundance: few
CDR3nt: TGTGCCAGCAGTTCCCCAGAGGGCCCTCAGCCCCAGCATTTT; CDR3aa: CASSSPEGPQPQHF; v_gene: TRBV12-3/TRBV12-4; d_gene: -; j_gene: TRBJ1-5; abundance: -
CDR3nt: TGCGCCAGCAGGGAGACAGGAGTTACCTACGAGCAGTACTTC; CDR3aa: CASRETGVTYEQYF; v_gene: TRBV10-2; d_gene: -; j_gene: TRBJ2-7; abundance: few
CDR3nt: TGCGCCAGCAGCCAACCCCAGGGAGGAGAGGAGACCCAGTACTTC; CDR3aa: CASSQPQGGEETQYF; v_gene: TRBV4-1; d_gene: -; j_gene: TRBJ2-5; abundance: few
CDR3nt: TGTGCCAGCGCCATATTCCGAAGCAATCAGCCCCAGCATTTT; CDR3aa: CASAIFRSNQPQHF; v_gene: TRBV27; d_gene: -; j_gene: TRBJ1-5; abundance: -
CDR3nt: TGTGCCAGCAGCTTACTAGCGGGGGCAGCCGGGGAGCTGTTTTTT; CDR3aa: CASSLLAGAAGELFF; v_gene: TRBV5-4; d_gene: TRBD2; j_gene: TRBJ2-2; abundance: few
CDR3nt: TGTGCCAGCAGCTTATACTCGGACCCGGTTGAAGCTTTCTTT; CDR3aa: CASSLYSDPVEAFF; v_gene: TRBV5-6; d_gene: -; j_gene: TRBJ1-1; abundance: -
CDR3nt: TGTGCCAGCAGTGGTTGGTTGGGGCACCGCACAGATACGCAGTATTTT; CDR3aa: CASSGWLGHRTDTQYF; v_gene: TRBV2; d_gene: -; j_gene: TRBJ2-3; abundance: -
CDR3nt: TGTGCCAGCAGAGAGCTCCCCCAGTGGGATGGCTACACCTTC; CDR3aa: CASRELPQWDGYTF; v_gene: TRBV2; d_gene: -; j_gene: TRBJ1-2; abundance: few
CDR3nt: TGTGCCAGTAGTATAAACTGGGGTGAAGCTTTCTTT; CDR3aa: CASSINWGEAFF; v_gene: TRBV19; d_gene: -; j_gene: TRBJ1-1; abundance: -